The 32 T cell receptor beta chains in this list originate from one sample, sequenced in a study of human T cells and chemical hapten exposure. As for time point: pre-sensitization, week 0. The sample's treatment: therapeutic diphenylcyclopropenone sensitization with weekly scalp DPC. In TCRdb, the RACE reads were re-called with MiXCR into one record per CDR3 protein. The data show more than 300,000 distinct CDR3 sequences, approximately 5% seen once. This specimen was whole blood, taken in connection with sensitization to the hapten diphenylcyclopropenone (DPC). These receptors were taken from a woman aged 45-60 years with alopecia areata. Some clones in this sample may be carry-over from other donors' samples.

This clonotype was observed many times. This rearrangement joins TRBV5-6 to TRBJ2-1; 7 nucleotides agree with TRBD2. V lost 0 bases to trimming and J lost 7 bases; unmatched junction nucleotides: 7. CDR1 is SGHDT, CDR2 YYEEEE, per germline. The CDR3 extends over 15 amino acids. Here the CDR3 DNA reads TGTGCCAGCAGCTTGGGGCCTAGCGGCACTAATGAGCAGTTCTTC. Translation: CASSLGPSGTNEQFF.

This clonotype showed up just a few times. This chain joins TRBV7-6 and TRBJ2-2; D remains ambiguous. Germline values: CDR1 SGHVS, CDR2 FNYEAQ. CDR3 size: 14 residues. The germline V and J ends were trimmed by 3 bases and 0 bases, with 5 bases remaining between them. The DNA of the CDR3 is TGTGCCAGCAGCTTTCCGGCGAACACCGGGGAGCTGTTTTTT. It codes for CASSFPANTGELFF.

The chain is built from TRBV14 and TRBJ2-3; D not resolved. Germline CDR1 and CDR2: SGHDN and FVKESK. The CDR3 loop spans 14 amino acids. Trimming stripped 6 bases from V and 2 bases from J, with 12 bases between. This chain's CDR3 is CASRHSDNTDTQYF. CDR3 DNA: TGTGCCAGCAGGCACAGTGACAACACAGATACGCAGTATTTT.

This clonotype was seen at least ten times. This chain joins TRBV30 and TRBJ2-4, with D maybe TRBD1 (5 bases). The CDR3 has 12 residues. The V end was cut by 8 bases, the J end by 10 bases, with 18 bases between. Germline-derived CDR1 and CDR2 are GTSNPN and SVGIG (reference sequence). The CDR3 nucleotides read TGTGCCCAAGACCGGGCGCCAGGGATTCAGTACTTC. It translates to CAQDRAPGIQYF.

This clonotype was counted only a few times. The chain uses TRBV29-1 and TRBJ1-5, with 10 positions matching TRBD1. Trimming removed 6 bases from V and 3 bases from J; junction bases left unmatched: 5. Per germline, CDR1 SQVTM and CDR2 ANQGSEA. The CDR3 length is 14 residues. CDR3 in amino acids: CSVAGTGVNQPQHF. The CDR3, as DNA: TGCAGCGTAGCCGGGACAGGGGTCAATCAGCCCCAGCATTTT.

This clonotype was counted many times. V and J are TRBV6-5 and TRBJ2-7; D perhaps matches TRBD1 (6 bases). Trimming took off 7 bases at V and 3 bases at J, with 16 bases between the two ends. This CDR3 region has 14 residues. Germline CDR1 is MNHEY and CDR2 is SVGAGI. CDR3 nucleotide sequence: TGTGCCAGCAAGCCCTGGGACAACCACTACGAGCAGTACTTC. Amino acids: CASKPWDNHYEQYF.

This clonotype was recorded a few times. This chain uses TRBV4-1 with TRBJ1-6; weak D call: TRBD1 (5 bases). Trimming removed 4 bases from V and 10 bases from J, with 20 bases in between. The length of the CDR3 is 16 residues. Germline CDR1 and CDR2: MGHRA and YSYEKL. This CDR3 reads CASSLFHSQVESPLHF. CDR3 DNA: TGCGCCAGCAGCCTATTTCACTCACAGGTAGAGTCACCCCTCCACTTT.

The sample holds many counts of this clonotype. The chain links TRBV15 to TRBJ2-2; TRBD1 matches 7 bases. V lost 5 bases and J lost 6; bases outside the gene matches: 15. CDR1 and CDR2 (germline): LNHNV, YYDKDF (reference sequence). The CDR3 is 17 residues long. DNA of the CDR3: TGTGCCACCAGCGGACGGCGACAGGGCGCGCATCCCGGGGAGCTGTTTTTT. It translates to CATSGRRQGAHPGELFF.

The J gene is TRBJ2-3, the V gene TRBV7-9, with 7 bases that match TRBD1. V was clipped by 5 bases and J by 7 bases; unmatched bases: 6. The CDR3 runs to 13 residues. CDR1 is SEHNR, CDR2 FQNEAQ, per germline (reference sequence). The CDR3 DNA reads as TGTGCCAGCAGCACACAGGGGATGAATACGCAGTATTTT. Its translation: CASSTQGMNTQYF. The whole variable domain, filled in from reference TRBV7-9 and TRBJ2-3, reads DTGVSQNPRHKITKRGQNVTFRCDPISEHNRLYWYRQTLGQGPEFLTYFQNEAQLEKSRLLSDRFSAERPKGSFSTLEIQRTEQGDSAMYLCASSTQGMNTQYFGPGTRLTVL.

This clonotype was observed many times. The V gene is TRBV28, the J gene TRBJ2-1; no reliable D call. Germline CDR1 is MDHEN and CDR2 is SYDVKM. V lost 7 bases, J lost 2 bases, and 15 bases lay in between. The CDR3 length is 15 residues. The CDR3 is CASNEASGPYNEQFF. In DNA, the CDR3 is TGTGCCAGCAACGAGGCTAGTGGACCCTACAATGAGCAGTTCTTC.

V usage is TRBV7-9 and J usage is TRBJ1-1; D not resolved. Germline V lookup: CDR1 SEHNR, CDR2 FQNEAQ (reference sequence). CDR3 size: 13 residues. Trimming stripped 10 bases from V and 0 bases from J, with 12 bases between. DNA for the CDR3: TGTGCCACCTCGGTGGGGATGAACACTGAAGCTTTCTTT. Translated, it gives CATSVGMNTEAFF.

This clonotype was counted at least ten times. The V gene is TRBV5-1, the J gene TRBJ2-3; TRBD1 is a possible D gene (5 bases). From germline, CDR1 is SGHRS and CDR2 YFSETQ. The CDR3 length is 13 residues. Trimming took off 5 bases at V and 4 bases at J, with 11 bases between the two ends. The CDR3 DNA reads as TGCGCCAGCAGTCTTGGACAAGCAGATACGCAGTATTTT. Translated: CASSLGQADTQYF.

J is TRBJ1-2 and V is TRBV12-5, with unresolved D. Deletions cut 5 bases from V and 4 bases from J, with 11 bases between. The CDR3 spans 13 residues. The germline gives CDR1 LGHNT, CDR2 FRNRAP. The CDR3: CASGTFDTYGYTF. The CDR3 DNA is TGTGCTAGTGGTACGTTCGACACCTATGGCTACACCTTC.

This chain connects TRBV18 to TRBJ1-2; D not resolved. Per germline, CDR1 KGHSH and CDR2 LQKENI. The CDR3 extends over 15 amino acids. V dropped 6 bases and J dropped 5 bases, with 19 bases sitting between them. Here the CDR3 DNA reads TGTGCCAGCTCGCCAGCACTCGGACGGCATTATGGCTACACCTTC. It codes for CASSPALGRHYGYTF.

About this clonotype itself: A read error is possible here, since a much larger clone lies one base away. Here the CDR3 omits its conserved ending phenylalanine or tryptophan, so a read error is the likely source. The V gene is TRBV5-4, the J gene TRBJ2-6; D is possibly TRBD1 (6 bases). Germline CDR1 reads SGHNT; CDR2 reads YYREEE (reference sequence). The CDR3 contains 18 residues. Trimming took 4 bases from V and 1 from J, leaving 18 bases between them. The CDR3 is CASSVLRDGTSGANVLTS. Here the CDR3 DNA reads TGTGCCAGCAGCGTTCTCCGGGACGGGACATCTGGGGCCAACGTCCTGACTTCC.

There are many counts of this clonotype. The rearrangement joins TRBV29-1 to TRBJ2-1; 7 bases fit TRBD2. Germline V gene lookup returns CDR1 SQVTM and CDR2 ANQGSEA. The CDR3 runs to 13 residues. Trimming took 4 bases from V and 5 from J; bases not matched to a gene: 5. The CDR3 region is CSVVGDYHNEQFF. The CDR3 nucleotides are TGCAGCGTTGTAGGGGACTACCACAATGAGCAGTTCTTC.

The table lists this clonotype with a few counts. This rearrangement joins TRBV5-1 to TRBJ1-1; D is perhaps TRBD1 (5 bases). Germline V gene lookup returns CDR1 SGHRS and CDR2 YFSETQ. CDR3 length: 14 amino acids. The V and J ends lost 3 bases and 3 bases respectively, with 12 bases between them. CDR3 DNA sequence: TGCGCCAGCAGCTCGCTCGGGGCTCACACTGAAGCTTTCTTT. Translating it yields CASSSLGAHTEAFF. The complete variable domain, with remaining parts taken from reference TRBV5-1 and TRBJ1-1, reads KAGVTQTPRYLIKTRGQQVTLSCSPISGHRSVSWYQQTPGQGLQFLFEYFSETQRNKGNFPGRFSGRQFSNSRSEMNVSTLELGDSALYLCASSSLGAHTEAFFGQGTRLTVV.

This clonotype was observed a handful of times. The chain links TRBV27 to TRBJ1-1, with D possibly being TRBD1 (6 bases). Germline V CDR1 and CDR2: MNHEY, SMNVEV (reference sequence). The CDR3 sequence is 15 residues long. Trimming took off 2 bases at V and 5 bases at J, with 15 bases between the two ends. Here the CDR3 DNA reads TGTGCCAGCAGTTTAACGGGGGCCCTAGGTACTGAAGCTTTCTTT. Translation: CASSLTGALGTEAFF.

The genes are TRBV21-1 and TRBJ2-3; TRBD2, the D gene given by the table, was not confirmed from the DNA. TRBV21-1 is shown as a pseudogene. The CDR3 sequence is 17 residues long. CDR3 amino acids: CASSKEGGTTSTDTQYF. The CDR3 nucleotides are TGTGCCAGCAGCAAAGAAGGAGGGACCACTAGCACAGATACGCAGTATTTT.

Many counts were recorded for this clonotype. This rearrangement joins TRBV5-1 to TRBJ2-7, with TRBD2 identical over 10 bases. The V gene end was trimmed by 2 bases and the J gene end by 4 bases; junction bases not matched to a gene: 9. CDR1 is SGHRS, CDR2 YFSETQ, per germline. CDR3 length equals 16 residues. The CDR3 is CASSFFLQREGYEQYF. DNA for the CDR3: TGCGCCAGCAGCTTTTTTCTCCAGCGGGAGGGGTACGAGCAGTACTTC.

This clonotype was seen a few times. CDR3 loop: CAYPGKTDEQFF. CDR3 DNA sequence: TGTGCCTACCCGGGGAAAACTGATGAGCAGTTCTTC. The chain couples TRBV30 to TRBJ2-1, with a weak D call TRBD2 (5 bases). V was clipped by 7 bases and J by 8 bases, with 15 bases between them. From germline, CDR1 is GTSNPN and CDR2 SVGIG (reference sequence). The length of the CDR3 is 12 residues. The full variable domain, in which reference TRBV30 and TRBJ2-1 provide the parts outside the CDR3, is SQTIHQWPATLVQPVGSPLSLECTVEGTSNPNLYWYRQAAGRGLQLLFYSVGIGQISSEVPQNLSASRPQDRQFILSSKKLLLSDSGFYLCAYPGKTDEQFFGPGTRLTVL.

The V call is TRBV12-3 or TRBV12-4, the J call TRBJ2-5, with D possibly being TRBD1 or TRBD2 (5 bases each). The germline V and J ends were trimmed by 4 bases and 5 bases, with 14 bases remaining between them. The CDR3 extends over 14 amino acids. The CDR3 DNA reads TGTGCCAGCAGTTCCTCGAGGGGCGCGGAGACCCAGTACTTC. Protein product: CASSSSRGAETQYF.

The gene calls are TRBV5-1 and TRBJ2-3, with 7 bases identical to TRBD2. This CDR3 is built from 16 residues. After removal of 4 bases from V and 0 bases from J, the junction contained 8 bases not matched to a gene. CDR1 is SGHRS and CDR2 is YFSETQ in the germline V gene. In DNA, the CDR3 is TGCGCCAGCAGCCTGGCCCTAGCGGAAAGCACAGATACGCAGTATTTT. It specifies CASSLALAESTDTQYF.

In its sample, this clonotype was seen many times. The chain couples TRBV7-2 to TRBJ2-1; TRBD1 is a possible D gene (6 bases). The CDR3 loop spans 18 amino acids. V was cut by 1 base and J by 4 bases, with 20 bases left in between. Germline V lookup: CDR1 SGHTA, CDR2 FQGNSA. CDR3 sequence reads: CASSLGGLGTLIYNEQFF. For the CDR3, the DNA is TGTGCCAGCAGCTTAGGAGGGTTGGGGACACTTATTTACAATGAGCAGTTCTTC.

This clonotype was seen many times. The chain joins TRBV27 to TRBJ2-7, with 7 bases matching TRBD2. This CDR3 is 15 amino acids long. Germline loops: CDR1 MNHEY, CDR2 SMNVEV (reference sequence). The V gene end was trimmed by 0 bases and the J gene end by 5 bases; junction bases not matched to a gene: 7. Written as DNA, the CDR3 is TGTGCCAGCAGTTTATCGGGCGGGGGTTGGGACGAGCAGTACTTC. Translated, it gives CASSLSGGGWDEQYF.

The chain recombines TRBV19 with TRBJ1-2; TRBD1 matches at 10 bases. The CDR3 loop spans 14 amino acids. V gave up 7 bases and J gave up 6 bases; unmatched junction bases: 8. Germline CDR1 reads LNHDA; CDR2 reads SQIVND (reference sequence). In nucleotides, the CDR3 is TGTGCCAGTACCCCAGGGACAGGGGCTGATGGCTACACCTTC. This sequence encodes CASTPGTGADGYTF.

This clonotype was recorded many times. DNA for the CDR3: TGTGCCAGCAGTTACTTAACAGCGGATACGCAGTATTTT. The encoded protein is CASSYLTADTQYF. V gene TRBV6-5 combines with J gene TRBJ2-3; D unresolved. The V gene lost 1 base and the J gene lost 6 bases, with 8 bases spanning the gap. From germline, CDR1 is MNHEY and CDR2 SVGAGI. CDR3 length: 13 residues.

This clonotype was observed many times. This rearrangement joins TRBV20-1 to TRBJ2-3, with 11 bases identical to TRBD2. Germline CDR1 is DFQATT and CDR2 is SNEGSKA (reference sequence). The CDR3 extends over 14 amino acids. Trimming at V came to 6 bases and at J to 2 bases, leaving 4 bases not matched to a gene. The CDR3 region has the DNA TGCAGTGCAGAACTAGCGGGAGTCACAGATACGCAGTATTTT. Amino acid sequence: CSAELAGVTDTQYF.

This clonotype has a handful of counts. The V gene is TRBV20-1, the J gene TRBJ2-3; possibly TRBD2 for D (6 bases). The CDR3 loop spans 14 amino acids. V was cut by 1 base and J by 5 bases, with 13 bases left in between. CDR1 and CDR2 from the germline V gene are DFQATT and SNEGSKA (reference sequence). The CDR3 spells CSARGSGVEDTQYF. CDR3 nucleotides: TGCAGTGCTAGAGGATCGGGGGTTGAAGATACGCAGTATTTT.

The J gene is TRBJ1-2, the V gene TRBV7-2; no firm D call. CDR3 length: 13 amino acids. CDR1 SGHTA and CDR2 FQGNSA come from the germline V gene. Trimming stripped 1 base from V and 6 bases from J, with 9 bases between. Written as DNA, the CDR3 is TGTGCCAGCAGCTTAGGATCCTGGGATGGCTACACCTTC. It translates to CASSLGSWDGYTF.

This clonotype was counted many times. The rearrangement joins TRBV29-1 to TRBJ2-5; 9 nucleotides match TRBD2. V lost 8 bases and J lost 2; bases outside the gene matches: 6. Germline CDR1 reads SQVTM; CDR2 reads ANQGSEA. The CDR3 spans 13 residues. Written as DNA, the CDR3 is TGCAGCCCCCTTCTAGCGGGACAAGAGACCCAGTACTTC. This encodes CSPLLAGQETQYF.

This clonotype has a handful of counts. The CDR3: CASSPQKLAGEDEQFF. CDR3 in DNA: TGTGCCAGCAGCCCCCAGAAGCTAGCGGGAGAAGATGAGCAGTTCTTC. The V and J genes are TRBV7-2 and TRBJ2-1; 10 bases align to TRBD2. The CDR3 has 16 amino acids. The V segment lost 5 bases and the J segment 8 bases; nucleotides outside the gene matches: 12. Germline V gene sequence: CDR1 SGHTA, CDR2 FQGNSA.